Listed here is a single T cell receptor (beta chain). The sample originates from a study of shared clonotypes between healthy human individuals. For every subset, genomic DNA was evenly distributed across several immunoSEQ plates. Sequenced by immunoSEQ multiplex PCR; TCRdb stores in-frame clones only, minus some. This sample has over a million clones, with approximately 97% found just once. The V gene's germline CDR1 is SGHTA and CDR2 FQGNSA. V was shortened by 5 bases and J by 2 bases, with 9 bases between the two germline ends. There are 13 residues in the CDR3. The specimen was naive CD4+ T cells sorted from blood. The subset is: CD45RA+ positively selected. The receptor was derived from a man aged 25-40 years in good health. This sequence joins TRBV7-2 and TRBJ1-1, with D possibly TRBD1 on 5 matching bases. CDR3 coding DNA: TGTGCCAGCAGCCATGACAGAAACACTGAAGCTTTCTTT. Translated, it gives CASSHDRNTEAFF.